This T cell receptor beta chain appears in the sequencing data of a study of T cell repertoires in cytomegalovirus infection. Across the study: Matching HLA type and CMV infection were both indicated by public TCR beta signatures. Study-wide results and caveats: Ex vivo, HLA-C-restricted CMV-specific TCR beta clonotypes prevailed over the rest of the response. Cumulative public TCR beta family frequency identified carriers of CMV plus the relevant HLA.

To note about this clonotype: Its specificity is unknown.

In TCRdb, the reads were re-called with MiXCR into one record per CDR3 protein. This table has approximately 170,000 distinct CDR3 sequences, around an eighth appearing once. The receptor comes from a human donor in good health (CMV status not recorded). Some clones in this sample may be carry-over from other donors' samples. The sequencing input was PBMCs.

The CDR3, as DNA: TGTGCCAGCAGCTCAGGGGCGGCACCAACCCAATTCTCCTACGAGCAGTACTTC. It encodes CASSSGAAPTQFSYEQYF. The rearrangement uses TRBV7-4 and TRBJ2-7, with a weak D call TRBD1 (6 bases). The CDR3 has 18 amino acids. V gave up 4 bases and J gave up 0 bases, with 22 bases separating them. In germline, CDR1 is SGHVT, CDR2 SQSDAQ.